This TCR beta chain was captured in a study of cytomegalovirus exposure and HLA in healthy donors. Study-wide points: A later analysis reportedly found that, within productive TCRs, an Asian-associated ancestry cluster had fewer N-insertions than the mean observed across the approximately 700 donors. The majority of CMV-associated TCR beta chains were reported as apparently HLA-restricted in a later analysis.

CDR3 length: 18 amino acids. Trimming took 1 base from V and 3 from J; bases not matched to a gene: 9. Germline CDR1 and CDR2: SGHVS and FQNEAQ. In the PCR, 60 Vbeta and 13 Jbeta primers were used. Clones were read by immunoSEQ multiplex PCR, and TCRdb kept only the in-frame ones, dropping some. Among 110,000 to 150,000 clones listed, around three quarters were seen once. Remarks on this clone: Its antigen is unidentified.

Sequencing was done on a sample of PBMCs. The clonotype was recovered from a woman between 40 and 50 years old in good health and CMV-seronegative. The chain recombines TRBV7-8 with TRBJ2-5; 12 nucleotides agree with TRBD2. CDR3 nucleotide sequence: TGTGCCAGCAGCTTAGGGGTCCCTAGCGGGGGGGATAAAGAGACCCAGTACTTC. Amino acids: CASSLGVPSGGDKETQYF.